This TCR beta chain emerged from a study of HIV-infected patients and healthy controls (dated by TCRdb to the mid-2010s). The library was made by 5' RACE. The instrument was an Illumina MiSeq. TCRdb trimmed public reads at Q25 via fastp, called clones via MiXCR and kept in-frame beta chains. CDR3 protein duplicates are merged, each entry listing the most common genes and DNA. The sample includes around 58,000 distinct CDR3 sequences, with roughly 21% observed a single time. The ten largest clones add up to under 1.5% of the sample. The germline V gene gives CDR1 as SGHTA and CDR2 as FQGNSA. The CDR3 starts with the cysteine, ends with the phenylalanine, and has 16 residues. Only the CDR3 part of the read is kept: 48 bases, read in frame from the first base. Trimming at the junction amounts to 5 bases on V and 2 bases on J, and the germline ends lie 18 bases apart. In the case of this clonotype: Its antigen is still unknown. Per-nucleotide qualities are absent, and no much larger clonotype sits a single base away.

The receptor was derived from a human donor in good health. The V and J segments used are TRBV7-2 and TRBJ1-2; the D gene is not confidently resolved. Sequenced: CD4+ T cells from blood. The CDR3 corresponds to CASSVDPFNVNYGYTF. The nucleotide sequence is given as TGTGCCAGCAGCGTAGACCCCTTTAACGTAAACTATGGCTACACCTTC.